The table lists the clone carrying this T cell receptor beta chain with many counts. This specimen belongs to a study of T cells in Graves' hyperthyroidism and ophthalmopathy. The J segment lost 4 bases and the V segment lost 10 bases, leaving 9 bases of the junction unmatched. The CDR3 totals 15 residues. Germline V gene sequence: CDR1 SNHLY, CDR2 FYNNEI. RNA transcripts gave rise to amplified TCR beta CDR3 regions. Carried out on the TCR CDR3, a first-round RT-PCR used the HTBI primer set. Each CDR3 protein is one row after TCRdb ran MiXCR on the multiplex PCR reads. The top ten clones hold 25% to 30% of a sample with around 540,000 distinct CDR3 sequences, more than 15% of them seen once. Diagnostic decisions used clinical symptoms, serum thyroxine and TRAb, thyroid ultrasound and orbital computed tomography.

Sequencing used blood. The clonotype comes from a woman between 25 and 40 years old with Graves' ophthalmopathy. V gene TRBV2 combines with J gene TRBJ2-1, with 11 bases aligning to TRBD2. CDR3 in DNA: TGTGCCACCACCCCGGGACTAGCGGATTACAATGAGCAGTTCTTC. As protein: CATTPGLADYNEQFF.